These 12 T cell receptor beta chains were sequenced from one sample in a study of T cell responses to AZD1222 COVID-19 vaccine. This table comes from immunoSEQ multiplex PCR, and its TCRdb copy is limited to in-frame clones, with some not included. The sample includes 60,000 to 70,000 clones, around four fifths of them seen just once. The specimen was peripheral blood, collected on day 0 of AZD1222 vaccination. The receptors stem from an adult in good health.

The gene calls are TRBV30 and TRBJ2-7; maybe TRBD1 (6 bases). CDR1 is GTSNPN and CDR2 is SVGIG in the germline V gene (reference sequence). There are 15 residues in the CDR3. V gave up 2 bases and J gave up 2 bases, with 16 bases separating them. This CDR3 is CAWSPQGRGTYEQYF. The CDR3 bases are TGTGCCTGGAGTCCTCAGGGAAGGGGGACCTACGAGCAGTACTTC. Together with reference TRBV30 and TRBJ2-7, the CDR3 gives the full variable domain: SQTIHQWPATLVQPVGSPLSLECTVEGTSNPNLYWYRQAAGRGLQLLFYSVGIGQISSEVPQNLSASRPQDRQFILSSKKLLLSDSGFYLCAWSPQGRGTYEQYFGPGTRLTVT.

This clone was observed once. The chain has TRBV10-2 and TRBJ2-1; 8 positions match TRBD2. The CDR3 totals 20 residues. Germline trimming cut 3 bases from V and 3 bases from J; bases unmatched to any gene: 19. Germline V gene data show CDR1 as WSHSY and CDR2 as SAAADI. CDR3 sequence reads: CASSDLRLGYSGDRYNEQFF. The CDR3 nucleotides read TGCGCCAGCAGTGATCTGAGGCTAGGATATAGCGGGGACCGCTACAATGAGCAGTTCTTC.

The chain links TRBV19 to TRBJ2-5; no firm D call. The germline V and J ends were trimmed by 4 bases and 7 bases, with 10 bases remaining between them. The CDR3 covers 12 residues. Germline CDR1 reads LNHDA; CDR2 reads SQIVND (reference sequence). The CDR3 sequence: CASSTPSGTQYF. Here the CDR3 DNA reads TGTGCCAGTAGTACGCCTTCGGGGACCCAGTACTTC.

CDR3 residues: CASSPRGLGANEKLFF. The CDR3 region has the DNA TGTGCCAGCAGCCCACGGGGGCTAGGGGCTAATGAAAAACTGTTTTTT. This sequence joins TRBV7-3 and TRBJ1-4, with D maybe TRBD1 (6 bases). Trimming removed 5 bases at V and 3 bases at J, with 16 bases between. CDR1 and CDR2 (germline): SGHTA, FQGTGA. This CDR3 spans 16 amino acids.

The chain has TRBV11-2 and TRBJ1-1; 7 nucleotides agree with TRBD1. Looked up from germline, CDR1 is SGHAT and CDR2 is FQNNGV. The CDR3 has 15 residues. V lost 4 bases, J lost 1 base, and 6 bases stayed unmatched. CDR3 sequence reads: CASSSTGQRNTEAFF. The CDR3 coding sequence is TGTGCCAGCAGCTCCACGGGACAGAGGAACACTGAAGCTTTCTTT.

The CDR3 sequence: CASSLGGITDTQYF. Here the CDR3 DNA reads TGTGCCAGCAGCCTCGGGGGGATTACAGATACGCAGTATTTT. The genes are TRBV5-4 and TRBJ2-3; TRBD2 aligns across 7 bases. Per germline, CDR1 SGHNT and CDR2 YYREEE (reference sequence). V shed 4 bases and J 3 bases; nucleotides not matched to a gene: 5. The CDR3 has 14 residues.

The chain couples TRBV7-9 to TRBJ2-7; D remains ambiguous. The germline gives CDR1 SEHNR, CDR2 FQNEAQ (reference sequence). With 5 bases removed from V and 2 bases from J, the gap between germline ends came to 7 bases. The CDR3 totals 12 residues. CDR3 region: CASSLGTYEQYF. The DNA of the CDR3 is TGTGCCAGCAGCCTCGGAACCTACGAGCAGTACTTC. The variable domain in full, completed from reference TRBV7-9 and TRBJ2-7, reads DTGVSQNPRHKITKRGQNVTFRCDPISEHNRLYWYRQTLGQGPEFLTYFQNEAQLEKSRLLSDRFSAERPKGSFSTLEIQRTEQGDSAMYLCASSLGTYEQYFGPGTRLTVT.

The chain joins TRBV5-1 to TRBJ2-2, with TRBD1 identical over 12 bases. The germline V gene encodes CDR1 SGHRS and CDR2 YFSETQ. CDR3 length: 15 amino acids. The junction had 5 bases not matched to a gene; V was cut back by 4 bases and J by 7 bases. The CDR3 protein is CASSEGQGAVGELFF. In DNA form, the CDR3 reads TGCGCCAGCAGCGAGGGACAGGGGGCGGTCGGGGAGCTGTTTTTT.

CDR3 nucleotide sequence: TGTGCCAGCAGTTTCTATCCAGATACGCAGTATTTT. It codes for CASSFYPDTQYF. The chain links TRBV27 to TRBJ2-3; no clear D gene. The germline CDR1 and CDR2 sequences are MNHEY and SMNVEV (reference sequence). The CDR3 contains 12 residues. Between the trimmed V and J ends, which lost 3 bases and 4 bases, there was a span of 5 bases.

The rearrangement joins TRBV7-2 to TRBJ2-1, with D tentatively TRBD1 (6 bases). The V end lost 5 bases, the J end lost 2 bases, and 16 bases lay between the germline ends. The CDR3 spans 16 residues. Germline CDR1 and CDR2: SGHTA and FQGNSA. The CDR3 DNA sequence: TGTGCCAGCAGCCTACAGGGCTGGGGGACCTACAATGAGCAGTTCTTC. It encodes CASSLQGWGTYNEQFF.

J is TRBJ2-1 and V is TRBV19; D is uncertain. Trimming shortened V by 3 bases and J by 1 base, and 10 bases separated the two germline ends. This CDR3 is built from 15 residues. Germline assignment: CDR1 LNHDA and CDR2 SQIVND (reference sequence). In DNA form, the CDR3 reads TGTGCCAGTAGTATCCGAGGAGATTCCTACAATGAGCAGTTCTTC. This encodes CASSIRGDSYNEQFF.

The V and J genes are TRBV7-2 and TRBJ2-3, with D perhaps TRBD2 (6 bases). In germline, CDR1 is SGHTA, CDR2 FQGNSA. V was trimmed by 1 base and J by 2 bases, leaving 13 bases between them. This CDR3 spans 16 amino acids. The CDR3, as DNA: TGTGCCAGCAGCTTAGGGCTAGCGCTTGACACAGATACGCAGTATTTT. Protein product: CASSLGLALDTDTQYF.